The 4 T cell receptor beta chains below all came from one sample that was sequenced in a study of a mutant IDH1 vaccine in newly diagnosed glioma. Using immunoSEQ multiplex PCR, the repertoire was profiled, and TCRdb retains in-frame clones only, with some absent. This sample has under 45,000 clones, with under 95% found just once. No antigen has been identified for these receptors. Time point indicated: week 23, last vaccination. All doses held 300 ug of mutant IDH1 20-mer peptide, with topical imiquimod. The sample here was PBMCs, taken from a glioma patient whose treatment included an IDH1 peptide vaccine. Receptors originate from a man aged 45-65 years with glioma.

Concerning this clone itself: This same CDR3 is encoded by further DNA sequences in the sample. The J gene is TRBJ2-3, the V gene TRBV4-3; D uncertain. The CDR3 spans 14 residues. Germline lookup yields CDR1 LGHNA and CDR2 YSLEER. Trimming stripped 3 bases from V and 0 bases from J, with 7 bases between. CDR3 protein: CASSQDSSTDTQYF. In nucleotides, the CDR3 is TGCGCCAGCAGCCAGGATAGTAGCACAGATACGCAGTATTTT.

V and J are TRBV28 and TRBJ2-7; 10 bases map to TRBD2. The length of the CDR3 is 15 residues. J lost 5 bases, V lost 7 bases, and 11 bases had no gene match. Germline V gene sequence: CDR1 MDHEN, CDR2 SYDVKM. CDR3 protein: CASTLASGSINEQYF. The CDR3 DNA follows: TGTGCCAGCACCCTAGCTAGCGGGAGTATAAACGAGCAGTACTTC.

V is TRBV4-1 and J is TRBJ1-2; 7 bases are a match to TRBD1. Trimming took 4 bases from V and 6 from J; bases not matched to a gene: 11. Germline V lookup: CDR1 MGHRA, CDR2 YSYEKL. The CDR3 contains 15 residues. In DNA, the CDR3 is TGCGCCAGCAGCCGCCGACAGGGATATCATGATGGCTACACCTTC. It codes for CASSRRQGYHDGYTF.

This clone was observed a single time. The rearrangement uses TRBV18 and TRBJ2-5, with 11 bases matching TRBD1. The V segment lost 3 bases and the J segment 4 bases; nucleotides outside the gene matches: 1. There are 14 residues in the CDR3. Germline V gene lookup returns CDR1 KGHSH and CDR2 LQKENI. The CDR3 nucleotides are TGTGCCAGCTCACCCGGGACAGGGGGAGAGACCCAGTACTTC. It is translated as CASSPGTGGETQYF.